Here is one T cell receptor beta chain with its context. This specimen comes from a study of blood T cell repertoires in COVID-19. The overall study: The samples span acute and convalescent COVID-19 from the United States, Italy and Spain. PBMCs, B-cell-depleted T cells, or T cells were the source of the cDNA or gDNA that made up the material.

In the authors' workflow: Cell counts per sample came from amplifying reference gene primers. Generated by immunoSEQ multiplex PCR, the TCRdb table keeps only in-frame clones and is missing some. That table is the source of V, J and clone size, and D and trimming were worked out from the DNA. The data show around 160,000 clones, about 88% seen once. In germline, CDR1 is SEHNR, CDR2 FQNEAQ (reference sequence). The CDR3 contains 17 residues. The V and J ends lost 3 bases and 5 bases, in that order; junction bases with no gene match: 8. The chain joins TRBV7-9 to TRBJ2-1; TRBD2 matches at 12 bases. What was sequenced was peripheral blood. This sequence was found in a human donor in a cohort sampled during active COVID-19. The CDR3: CASSFTTSGRWDNEQFF. The CDR3 coding sequence is TGTGCCAGCAGCTTTACGACTAGCGGGAGATGGGACAATGAGCAGTTCTTC.